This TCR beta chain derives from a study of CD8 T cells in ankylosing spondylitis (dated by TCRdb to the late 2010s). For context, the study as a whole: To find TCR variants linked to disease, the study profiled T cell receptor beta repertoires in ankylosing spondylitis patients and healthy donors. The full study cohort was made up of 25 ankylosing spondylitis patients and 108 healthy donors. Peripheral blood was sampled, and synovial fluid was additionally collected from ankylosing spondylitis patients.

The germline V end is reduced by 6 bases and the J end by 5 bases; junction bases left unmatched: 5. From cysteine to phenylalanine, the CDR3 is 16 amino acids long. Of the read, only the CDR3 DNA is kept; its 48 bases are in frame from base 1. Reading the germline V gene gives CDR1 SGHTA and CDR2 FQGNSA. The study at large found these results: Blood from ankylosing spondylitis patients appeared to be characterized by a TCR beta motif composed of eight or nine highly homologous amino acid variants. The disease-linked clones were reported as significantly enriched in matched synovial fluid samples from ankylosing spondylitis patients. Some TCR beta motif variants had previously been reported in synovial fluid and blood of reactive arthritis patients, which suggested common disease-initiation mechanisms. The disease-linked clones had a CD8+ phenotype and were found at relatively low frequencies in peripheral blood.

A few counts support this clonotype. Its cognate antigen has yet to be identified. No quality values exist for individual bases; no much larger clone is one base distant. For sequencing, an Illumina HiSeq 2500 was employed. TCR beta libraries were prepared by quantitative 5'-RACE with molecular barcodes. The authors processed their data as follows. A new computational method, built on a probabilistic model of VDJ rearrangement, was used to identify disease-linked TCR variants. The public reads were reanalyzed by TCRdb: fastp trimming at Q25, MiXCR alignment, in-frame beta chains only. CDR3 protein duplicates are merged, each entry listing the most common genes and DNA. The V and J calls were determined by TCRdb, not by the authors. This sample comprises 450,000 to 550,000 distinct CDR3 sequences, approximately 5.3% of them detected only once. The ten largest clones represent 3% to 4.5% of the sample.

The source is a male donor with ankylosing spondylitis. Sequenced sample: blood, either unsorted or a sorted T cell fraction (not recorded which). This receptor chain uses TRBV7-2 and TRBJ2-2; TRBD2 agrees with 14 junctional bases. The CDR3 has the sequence CASRSTSGRGTGELFF. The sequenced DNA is TGTGCCAGCAGGTCGACTAGCGGGAGGGGTACCGGGGAGCTGTTTTTT.